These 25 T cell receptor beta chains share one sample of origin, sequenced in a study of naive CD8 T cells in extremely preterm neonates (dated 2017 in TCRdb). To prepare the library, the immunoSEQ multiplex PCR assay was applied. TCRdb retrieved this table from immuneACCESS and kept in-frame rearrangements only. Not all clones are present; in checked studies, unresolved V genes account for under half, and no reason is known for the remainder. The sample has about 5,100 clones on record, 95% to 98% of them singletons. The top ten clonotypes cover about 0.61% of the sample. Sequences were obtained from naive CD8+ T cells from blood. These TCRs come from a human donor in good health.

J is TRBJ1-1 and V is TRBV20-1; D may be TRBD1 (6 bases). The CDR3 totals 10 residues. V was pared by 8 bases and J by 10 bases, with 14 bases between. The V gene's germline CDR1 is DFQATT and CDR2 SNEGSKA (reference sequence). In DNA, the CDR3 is TGCAGTCTTCCTGGGGGGGCAGCTTTCTTT. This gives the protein CSLPGGAAFF.

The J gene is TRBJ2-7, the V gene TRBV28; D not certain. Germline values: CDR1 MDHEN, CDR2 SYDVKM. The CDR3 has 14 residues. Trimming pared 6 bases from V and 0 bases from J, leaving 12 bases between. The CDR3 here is CASRVGESSYEQYF. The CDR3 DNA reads TGTGCCAGCAGAGTGGGCGAGAGCTCCTACGAGCAGTACTTC.

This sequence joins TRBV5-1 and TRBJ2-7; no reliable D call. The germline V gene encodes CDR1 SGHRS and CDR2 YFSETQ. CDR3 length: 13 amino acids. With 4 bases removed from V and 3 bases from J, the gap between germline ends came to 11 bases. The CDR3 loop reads CASSPATLYEQYF. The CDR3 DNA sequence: TGCGCCAGCAGCCCAGCGACCCTCTACGAGCAGTACTTC.

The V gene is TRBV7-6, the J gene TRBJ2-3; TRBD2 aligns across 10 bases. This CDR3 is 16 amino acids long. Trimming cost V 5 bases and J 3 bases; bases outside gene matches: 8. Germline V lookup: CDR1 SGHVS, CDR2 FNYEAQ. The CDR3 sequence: CASSERSGRQTDTQYF. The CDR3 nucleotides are TGTGCCAGCAGCGAACGTAGCGGGAGGCAGACAGATACGCAGTATTTT.

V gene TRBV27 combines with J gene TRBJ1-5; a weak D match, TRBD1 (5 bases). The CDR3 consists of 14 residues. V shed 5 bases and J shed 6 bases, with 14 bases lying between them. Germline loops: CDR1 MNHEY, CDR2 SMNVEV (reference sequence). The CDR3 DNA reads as TGTGCCAGCAGTCCTATGGGGGGAGGTCAGCCCCAGCATTTT. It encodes CASSPMGGGQPQHF.

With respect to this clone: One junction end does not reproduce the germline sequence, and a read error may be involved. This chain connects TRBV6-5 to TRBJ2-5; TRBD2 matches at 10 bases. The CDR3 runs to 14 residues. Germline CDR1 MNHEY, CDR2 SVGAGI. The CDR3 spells CASRTSGFRETQYF. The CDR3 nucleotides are TGCGCCTCAAGGACTAGCGGATTTAGAGAGACCCAGTACTTC.

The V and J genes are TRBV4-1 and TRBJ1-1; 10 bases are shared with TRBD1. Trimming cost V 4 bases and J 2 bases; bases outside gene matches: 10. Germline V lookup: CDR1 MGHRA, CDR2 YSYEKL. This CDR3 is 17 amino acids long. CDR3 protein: CASSLDRDRGYNTEAFF. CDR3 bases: TGCGCCAGCAGCCTGGACCGGGACAGGGGATATAACACTGAAGCTTTCTTT.

CDR3 DNA sequence: TGTGCCAGCAGCCCAGGTCAAGAGACCCAGTACTTC. It specifies CASSPGQETQYF. The chain joins TRBV5-8 to TRBJ2-5; D not resolved. V lost 4 bases and J lost 2, with 6 bases in between. CDR3 size: 12 residues. Germline CDR1 is SGHTS and CDR2 is YDEGEE.

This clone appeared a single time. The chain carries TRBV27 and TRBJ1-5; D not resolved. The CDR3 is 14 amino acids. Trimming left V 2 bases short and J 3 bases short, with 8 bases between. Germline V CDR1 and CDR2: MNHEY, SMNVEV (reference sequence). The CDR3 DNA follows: TGTGCCAGCAGTTTAGGCAGGTACAATCAGCCCCAGCATTTT. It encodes CASSLGRYNQPQHF.

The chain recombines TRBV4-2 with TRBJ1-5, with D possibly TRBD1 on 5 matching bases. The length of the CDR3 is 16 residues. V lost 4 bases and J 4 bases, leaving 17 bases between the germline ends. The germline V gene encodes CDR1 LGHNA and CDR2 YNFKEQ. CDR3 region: CASSPTLAGWNQPQHF. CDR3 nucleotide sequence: TGTGCCAGCAGCCCTACTTTGGCAGGGTGGAATCAGCCCCAGCATTTT.

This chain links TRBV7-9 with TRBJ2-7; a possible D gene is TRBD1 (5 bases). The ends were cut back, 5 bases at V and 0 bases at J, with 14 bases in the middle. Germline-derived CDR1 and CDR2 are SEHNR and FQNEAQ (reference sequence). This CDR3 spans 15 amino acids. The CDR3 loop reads CASSLDRAPSYEQYF. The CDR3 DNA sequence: TGTGCCAGCAGCCTCGACAGAGCTCCCTCCTACGAGCAGTACTTC.

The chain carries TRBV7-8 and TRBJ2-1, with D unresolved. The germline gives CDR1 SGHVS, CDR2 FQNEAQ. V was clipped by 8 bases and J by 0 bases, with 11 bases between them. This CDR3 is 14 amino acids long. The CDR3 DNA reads TGTGCCAGCGCGGAGTTTTCCTCCTACAATGAGCAGTTCTTC. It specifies CASAEFSSYNEQFF.

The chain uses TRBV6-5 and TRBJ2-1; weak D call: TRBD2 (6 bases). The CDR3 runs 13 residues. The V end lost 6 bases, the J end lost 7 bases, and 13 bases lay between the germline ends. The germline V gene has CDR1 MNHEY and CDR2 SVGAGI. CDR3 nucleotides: TGTGCCAGCAGCCTCACGGGAGAAAATGAGCAGTTCTTC. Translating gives CASSLTGENEQFF.

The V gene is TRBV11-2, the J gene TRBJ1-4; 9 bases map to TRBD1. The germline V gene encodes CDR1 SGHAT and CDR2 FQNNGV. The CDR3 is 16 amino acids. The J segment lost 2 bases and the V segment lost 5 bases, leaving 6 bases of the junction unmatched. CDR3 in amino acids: CASSPTDRGTNEKLFF. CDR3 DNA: TGTGCCAGCAGCCCGACGGACAGGGGTACTAATGAAAAACTGTTTTTT.

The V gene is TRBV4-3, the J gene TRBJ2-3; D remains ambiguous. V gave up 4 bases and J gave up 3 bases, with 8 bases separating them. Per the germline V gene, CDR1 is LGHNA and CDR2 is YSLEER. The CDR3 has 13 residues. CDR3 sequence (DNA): TGCGCCAGCAGCCTTAAATCGACAGATACGCAGTATTTT. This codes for CASSLKSTDTQYF.

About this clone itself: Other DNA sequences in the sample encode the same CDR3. The CDR3 here is CASSSLQGATTYEQYF. The CDR3 DNA reads as TGCGCCAGCAGCAGTCTTCAGGGGGCGACCACCTACGAGCAGTACTTC. The chain employs TRBV4-1 and TRBJ2-7; 8 nucleotides align to TRBD1. V trimming: 5 bases; J trimming: 2 bases; junction bases outside the gene matches: 11. The V gene's germline CDR1 is MGHRA and CDR2 YSYEKL. CDR3 size: 16 residues.

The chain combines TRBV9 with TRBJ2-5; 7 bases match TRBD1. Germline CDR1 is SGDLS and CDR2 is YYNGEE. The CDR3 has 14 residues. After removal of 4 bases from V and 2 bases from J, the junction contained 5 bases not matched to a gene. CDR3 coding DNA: TGTGCCAGCAGCCCACAGGGGAGACAAGAGACCCAGTACTTC. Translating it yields CASSPQGRQETQYF.

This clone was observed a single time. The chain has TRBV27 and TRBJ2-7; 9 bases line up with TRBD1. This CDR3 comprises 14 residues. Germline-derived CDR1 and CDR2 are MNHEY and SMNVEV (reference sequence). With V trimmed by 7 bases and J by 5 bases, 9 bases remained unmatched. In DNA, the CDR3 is TGTGCCAGCACCTCCCTGACAGGGGGTAACGAGCAGTACTTC. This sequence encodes CASTSLTGGNEQYF.

CDR3 loop: CASSLRDSAYEQYF. CDR3 nucleotides: TGTGCCAGCAGTTTAAGGGACAGTGCCTACGAGCAGTACTTC. The rearrangement joins TRBV27 to TRBJ2-7; 7 bases agree with TRBD1. The CDR3 runs 14 residues. Per the germline V gene, CDR1 is MNHEY and CDR2 is SMNVEV (reference sequence). Trimming cost V 2 bases and J 2 bases; bases outside gene matches: 3.

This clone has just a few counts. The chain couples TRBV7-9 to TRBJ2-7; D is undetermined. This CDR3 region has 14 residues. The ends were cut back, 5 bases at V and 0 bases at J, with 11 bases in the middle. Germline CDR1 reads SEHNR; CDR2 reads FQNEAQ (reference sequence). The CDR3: CASSPVRSSYEQYF. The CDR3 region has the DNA TGTGCCAGCAGCCCCGTTAGGAGCTCCTACGAGCAGTACTTC.

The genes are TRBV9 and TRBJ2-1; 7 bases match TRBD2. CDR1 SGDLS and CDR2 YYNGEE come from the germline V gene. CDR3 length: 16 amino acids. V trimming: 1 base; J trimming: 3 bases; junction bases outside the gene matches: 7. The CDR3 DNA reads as TGTGCCAGCAGCGTATGGTCTAGCGGCCTCTACAATGAGCAGTTCTTC. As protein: CASSVWSSGLYNEQFF.

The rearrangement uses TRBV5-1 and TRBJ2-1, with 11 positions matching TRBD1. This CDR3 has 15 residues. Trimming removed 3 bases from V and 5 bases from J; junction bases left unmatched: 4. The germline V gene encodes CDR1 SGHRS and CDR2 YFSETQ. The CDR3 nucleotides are TGCGCCAGCAGCTCGGGGACAGGGGGGGACAATGAGCAGTTCTTC. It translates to CASSSGTGGDNEQFF.

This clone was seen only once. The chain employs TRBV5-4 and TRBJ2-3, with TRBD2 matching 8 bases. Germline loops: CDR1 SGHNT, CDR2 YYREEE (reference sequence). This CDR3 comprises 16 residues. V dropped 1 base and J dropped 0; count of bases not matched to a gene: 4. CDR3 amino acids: CASSLKRERSTDTQYF. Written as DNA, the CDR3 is TGTGCCAGCAGCTTGAAGCGGGAGCGCAGCACAGATACGCAGTATTTT.

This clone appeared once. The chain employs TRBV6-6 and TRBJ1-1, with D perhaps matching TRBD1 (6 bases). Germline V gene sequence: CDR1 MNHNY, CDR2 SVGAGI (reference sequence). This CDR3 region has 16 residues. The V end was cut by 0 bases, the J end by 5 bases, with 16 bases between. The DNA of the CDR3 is TGTGCCAGCAGTTACTCGAGGGGAGGGAGGGGGACTGAAGCTTTCTTT. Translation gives CASSYSRGGRGTEAFF.

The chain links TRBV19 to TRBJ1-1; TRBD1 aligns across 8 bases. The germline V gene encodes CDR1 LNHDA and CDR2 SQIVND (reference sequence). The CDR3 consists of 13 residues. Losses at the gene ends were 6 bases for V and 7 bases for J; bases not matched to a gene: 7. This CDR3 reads CASSGQGSNEAFF. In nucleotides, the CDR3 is TGTGCCAGTAGCGGACAGGGTTCGAATGAAGCTTTCTTT.